The 13 T cell receptor beta chains in this list originate from one sample, sequenced in a study of memory CD4+ T cells and cytomegalovirus serostatus. The protocol was immunoSEQ multiplex PCR, while the TCRdb copy is restricted to in-frame clones and leaves out a portion. The sample holds 50,000 to 75,000 clones, around four fifths seen once. The sort gate was single viable CD3+CD4+CD8-CD45RO+ cells for memory CD4+ T cells. Source material: memory CD4+ T cells from blood. These receptors originate from an adult in good health and CMV-seronegative.

The chain has TRBV4-1 and TRBJ2-5; tentative D call: TRBD2 (6 bases). CDR3 length equals 14 residues. Germline lookup yields CDR1 MGHRA and CDR2 YSYEKL. Trimming removed 4 bases at V and 4 bases at J, with 13 bases between. The CDR3 coding sequence is TGCGCCAGCAGCCGGAGGGGAGTCGGAGAGACCCAGTACTTC. This translates into CASSRRGVGETQYF.

The V call is TRBV5-1, the J call TRBJ2-6; 12 bases line up with TRBD2. The V segment lost 3 bases and the J segment 3 bases; nucleotides outside the gene matches: 4. CDR1 and CDR2 (germline): SGHRS, YFSETQ. The CDR3 totals 17 residues. The CDR3 is CASSSRTSGIGANVLTF. CDR3 DNA sequence: TGCGCCAGCAGCTCCCGGACTAGCGGGATTGGGGCCAACGTCCTGACTTTC.

The chain employs TRBV2 and TRBJ1-6; TRBD1 is a possible D gene (6 bases). Trimming shortened V by 5 bases and J by 7 bases, and 15 bases separated the two germline ends. Germline V gene lookup returns CDR1 SNHLY and CDR2 FYNNEI. CDR3 length equals 15 residues. The CDR3 coding sequence is TGTGCCAGCAGTTATCGACAGGATTGGAATTCACCCCTCCACTTT. Translating it yields CASSYRQDWNSPLHF.

J is TRBJ2-5 and V is TRBV5-1; D perhaps matches TRBD2 (5 bases). In germline, CDR1 is SGHRS, CDR2 YFSETQ. The CDR3 length is 16 residues. V was shortened by 2 bases and J by 3 bases, with 17 bases between the two germline ends. CDR3 region: CASSLGPGSPEETQYF. In DNA form, the CDR3 reads TGCGCCAGCAGCTTAGGTCCGGGATCCCCTGAAGAGACCCAGTACTTC.

The rearrangement uses TRBV28 and TRBJ2-7, with 9 bases aligning to TRBD2. Germline loops: CDR1 MDHEN, CDR2 SYDVKM. The CDR3 has 15 residues. With 5 bases clipped from V and 3 bases from J, the junction kept 8 bases outside the gene matches. The DNA for the CDR3 is TGTGCCAGCAGTCCGGCCTTAGCGGGAGTCTACGAGCAGTACTTC. Translating gives CASSPALAGVYEQYF.

This sequence joins TRBV1 and TRBJ2-7; TRBD2 is the table's D call, not checked against the DNA. TRBV1 is listed as a pseudogene. CDR3 length: 14 residues. The CDR3 DNA is TGCACCAGCAGCCAAGACGGACTAGTCGACGAGCAGTACTTC. Its protein product is CTSSQDGLVDEQYF.

The gene calls are TRBV18 and TRBJ1-6; D is ambiguous. The CDR3 spans 11 residues. Germline V gives CDR1 KGHSH, CDR2 LQKENI. Trimming removed 5 bases at V and 7 bases at J, with 3 bases between. The chain's CDR3 is CASSGNSPLHF. The CDR3 nucleotides read TGTGCCAGCTCAGGGAATTCACCCCTCCACTTT.

V usage is TRBV7-6 and J usage is TRBJ2-3; TRBD2 matches at 8 bases. The CDR3 is 15 residues long. Losses at the gene ends were 5 bases for V and 1 base for J; bases not matched to a gene: 5. Germline V CDR1 and CDR2: SGHVS, FNYEAQ. The CDR3 loop is CASSTLSGGTDTQYF. The CDR3 coding sequence is TGTGCCAGCAGCACGCTTAGCGGGGGCACAGATACGCAGTATTTT.

The CDR3 nucleotides read TGCGCCAGCAGCCGCGGGCCTCAGGGGAGAGATACGCAGTATTTT. Translation: CASSRGPQGRDTQYF. The chain employs TRBV5-1 and TRBJ2-3; tentative D call: TRBD1 (6 bases). The CDR3 has 15 amino acids. In germline, CDR1 is SGHRS, CDR2 YFSETQ. The V end lost 4 bases, the J end lost 5 bases, and 17 bases lay between the germline ends.

Within the sample, this clone is medium-sized. V and J are TRBV7-3 and TRBJ1-2; a possible D gene is TRBD1 (6 bases). Germline CDR1 reads SGHTA; CDR2 reads FQGTGA. The V end was cut by 5 bases, the J end by 2 bases, with 15 bases between. The CDR3 contains 15 residues. The CDR3 DNA follows: TGTGCCAGCAGCGCGGACAGAAGAAAAAACTATGGCTACACCTTC. Translating it yields CASSADRRKNYGYTF.

The rearrangement joins TRBV15 to TRBJ2-5; perhaps TRBD2 as D (7 bases). CDR1 LNHNV and CDR2 YYDKDF come from the germline V gene (reference sequence). The CDR3 runs 15 residues. Between the trimmed V and J ends, which lost 8 bases and 2 bases, there was a span of 18 bases. CDR3 loop: CATRGLGGGQETQYF. DNA of the CDR3: TGTGCCACCCGGGGACTGGGAGGGGGGCAAGAGACCCAGTACTTC.

This clone has just a few counts. The chain couples TRBV7-9 to TRBJ1-5; no definite D call. Per germline, CDR1 SEHNR and CDR2 FQNEAQ (reference sequence). This CDR3 is 11 amino acids long. Trimming left V 7 bases short and J 3 bases short, with 4 bases between. The CDR3 region is CASTVNQPQHF. The CDR3 nucleotides are TGTGCCAGCACCGTCAATCAGCCCCAGCATTTT.

Here the CDR3 DNA reads TGCGCCAGCGGCTCCCCCGGGACAGGGAACACCGGGGAGCTGTTTTTT. This sequence encodes CASGSPGTGNTGELFF. The chain combines TRBV10-1 with TRBJ2-2; TRBD1 agrees at 8 bases. CDR1 and CDR2 from the germline V gene are WNHNN and SYGVQD (reference sequence). The CDR3 extends over 16 amino acids. Trimming removed 8 bases from V and 1 base from J; junction bases left unmatched: 9.